The following is a T cell receptor beta chain sequence with its context. This record belongs to a study of cytomegalovirus exposure and HLA in healthy donors. This CDR3 is built from 13 residues. CDR1 is SGHRS and CDR2 is YFSETQ in the germline V gene. The ends were cut back, 0 bases at V and 4 bases at J, with 6 bases in the middle. TCRdb keeps only in-frame clones here, not all; method: immunoSEQ multiplex PCR. The sample lists some 260,000 clones; less than 90% were seen once. The 120-subject validation cohort, separate from the roughly 700-subject first cohort, included the donors. Material: PBMCs. The chain is built from TRBV5-1 and TRBJ2-3; D not resolved. The sequence was obtained from a man aged 18 to 35 in good health and CMV-seropositive. CDR3 sequence (DNA): TGCGCCAGCAGCTTGGGGGGATCAGATACGCAGTATTTT. Translating it yields CASSLGGSDTQYF.